This T cell receptor beta chain originates from a study of blood T cells in healthy people across ages. Germline V gives CDR1 SGHRS, CDR2 YFSETQ. Trimming removed 6 bases at V and 5 bases at J, with 20 bases between. The CDR3 loop spans 15 amino acids. Every sample yielded at least 6.5 million isolated PBMCs. This clonotype was recorded a few times. Then a second PCR, running roughly 6 to 11 cycles, was carried out with a sample-barcoded 5' primer and a J-beta primer mix. TCRdb reprocessed the 5' RACE reads via MiXCR and lists one record per CDR3 protein. The table has 1.5 million to 2 million distinct CDR3 sequences, 30% to 35% seen once.

The rearrangement uses TRBV5-1 and TRBJ2-5; D may be TRBD2 (5 bases). The clonotype originates from a woman younger than 45 in good health. The sequenced material came from blood. Written as DNA, the CDR3 is TGCGCCAGCAACCCACGCTCCGGGGTTGGTGAGACCCAGTACTTC. As protein: CASNPRSGVGETQYF. The whole variable domain, filled in from reference TRBV5-1 and TRBJ2-5, reads KAGVTQTPRYLIKTRGQQVTLSCSPISGHRSVSWYQQTPGQGLQFLFEYFSETQRNKGNFPGRFSGRQFSNSRSEMNVSTLELGDSALYLCASNPRSGVGETQYFGPGTRLLVL.